This T cell receptor (beta chain) was documented in a study of PD-L1 blockade in urothelial cancer. Ten or more counts support this clone. Germline-derived CDR1 and CDR2 are MNHEY and SMNVEV (reference sequence). With 6 bases removed from V and 5 bases from J, the gap between germline ends came to 20 bases. The CDR3 runs to 16 residues. Sequenced by immunoSEQ multiplex PCR; TCRdb stores in-frame clones only, minus some. The profile shows tens of thousands of clones, about four fifths of them singletons. Time point denoted: pretreatment peripheral blood. Here the sequenced sample was PBMCs, taken around atezolizumab (anti-PD-L1) treatment. V is TRBV27 and J is TRBJ2-1; D perhaps matches TRBD1 (7 bases). This sequence originates from a man between 65 and 80 years old with urothelial cancer. The DNA for the CDR3 is TGTGCCAGCAGCTTGGAGGGACAGACTATCAACAATGAGCAGTTCTTC. Translation: CASSLEGQTINNEQFF.